This TCR beta chain was sequenced for a study of T-cell memory formation after mild COVID-19. Study results and limitations: Shrinking CD4+ clones were chiefly CM and EM; CD8+ ones were chiefly EMRA.

This CDR3 has 16 amino acids. The V segment lost 0 bases and the J segment 4 bases; nucleotides outside the gene matches: 5. Per the germline V gene, CDR1 is MNHEY and CDR2 is SVGEGT. TCRdb itself ran the 5' RACE reads through MiXCR, one entry per CDR3 protein. The sample includes 560,000 or so distinct CDR3 sequences, 17% seen only once; the top ten take around 7.8%. For this clonotype: Its matching antigen is unknown.

Sequenced input: PBMCs or a T cell subset sorted from them (not recorded which). This clonotype was sampled from an adult woman who had mild COVID-19 (a few samples of this study predate the infection). Cell type and time point are not known. This sequence joins TRBV6-2 or TRBV6-3 and TRBJ2-3; 9 bases map to TRBD1. The CDR3 DNA sequence: TGTGCCAGCAGTTACTCGACAGGGGGTCACGCAGATACGCAGTATTTT. This translates into CASSYSTGGHADTQYF.